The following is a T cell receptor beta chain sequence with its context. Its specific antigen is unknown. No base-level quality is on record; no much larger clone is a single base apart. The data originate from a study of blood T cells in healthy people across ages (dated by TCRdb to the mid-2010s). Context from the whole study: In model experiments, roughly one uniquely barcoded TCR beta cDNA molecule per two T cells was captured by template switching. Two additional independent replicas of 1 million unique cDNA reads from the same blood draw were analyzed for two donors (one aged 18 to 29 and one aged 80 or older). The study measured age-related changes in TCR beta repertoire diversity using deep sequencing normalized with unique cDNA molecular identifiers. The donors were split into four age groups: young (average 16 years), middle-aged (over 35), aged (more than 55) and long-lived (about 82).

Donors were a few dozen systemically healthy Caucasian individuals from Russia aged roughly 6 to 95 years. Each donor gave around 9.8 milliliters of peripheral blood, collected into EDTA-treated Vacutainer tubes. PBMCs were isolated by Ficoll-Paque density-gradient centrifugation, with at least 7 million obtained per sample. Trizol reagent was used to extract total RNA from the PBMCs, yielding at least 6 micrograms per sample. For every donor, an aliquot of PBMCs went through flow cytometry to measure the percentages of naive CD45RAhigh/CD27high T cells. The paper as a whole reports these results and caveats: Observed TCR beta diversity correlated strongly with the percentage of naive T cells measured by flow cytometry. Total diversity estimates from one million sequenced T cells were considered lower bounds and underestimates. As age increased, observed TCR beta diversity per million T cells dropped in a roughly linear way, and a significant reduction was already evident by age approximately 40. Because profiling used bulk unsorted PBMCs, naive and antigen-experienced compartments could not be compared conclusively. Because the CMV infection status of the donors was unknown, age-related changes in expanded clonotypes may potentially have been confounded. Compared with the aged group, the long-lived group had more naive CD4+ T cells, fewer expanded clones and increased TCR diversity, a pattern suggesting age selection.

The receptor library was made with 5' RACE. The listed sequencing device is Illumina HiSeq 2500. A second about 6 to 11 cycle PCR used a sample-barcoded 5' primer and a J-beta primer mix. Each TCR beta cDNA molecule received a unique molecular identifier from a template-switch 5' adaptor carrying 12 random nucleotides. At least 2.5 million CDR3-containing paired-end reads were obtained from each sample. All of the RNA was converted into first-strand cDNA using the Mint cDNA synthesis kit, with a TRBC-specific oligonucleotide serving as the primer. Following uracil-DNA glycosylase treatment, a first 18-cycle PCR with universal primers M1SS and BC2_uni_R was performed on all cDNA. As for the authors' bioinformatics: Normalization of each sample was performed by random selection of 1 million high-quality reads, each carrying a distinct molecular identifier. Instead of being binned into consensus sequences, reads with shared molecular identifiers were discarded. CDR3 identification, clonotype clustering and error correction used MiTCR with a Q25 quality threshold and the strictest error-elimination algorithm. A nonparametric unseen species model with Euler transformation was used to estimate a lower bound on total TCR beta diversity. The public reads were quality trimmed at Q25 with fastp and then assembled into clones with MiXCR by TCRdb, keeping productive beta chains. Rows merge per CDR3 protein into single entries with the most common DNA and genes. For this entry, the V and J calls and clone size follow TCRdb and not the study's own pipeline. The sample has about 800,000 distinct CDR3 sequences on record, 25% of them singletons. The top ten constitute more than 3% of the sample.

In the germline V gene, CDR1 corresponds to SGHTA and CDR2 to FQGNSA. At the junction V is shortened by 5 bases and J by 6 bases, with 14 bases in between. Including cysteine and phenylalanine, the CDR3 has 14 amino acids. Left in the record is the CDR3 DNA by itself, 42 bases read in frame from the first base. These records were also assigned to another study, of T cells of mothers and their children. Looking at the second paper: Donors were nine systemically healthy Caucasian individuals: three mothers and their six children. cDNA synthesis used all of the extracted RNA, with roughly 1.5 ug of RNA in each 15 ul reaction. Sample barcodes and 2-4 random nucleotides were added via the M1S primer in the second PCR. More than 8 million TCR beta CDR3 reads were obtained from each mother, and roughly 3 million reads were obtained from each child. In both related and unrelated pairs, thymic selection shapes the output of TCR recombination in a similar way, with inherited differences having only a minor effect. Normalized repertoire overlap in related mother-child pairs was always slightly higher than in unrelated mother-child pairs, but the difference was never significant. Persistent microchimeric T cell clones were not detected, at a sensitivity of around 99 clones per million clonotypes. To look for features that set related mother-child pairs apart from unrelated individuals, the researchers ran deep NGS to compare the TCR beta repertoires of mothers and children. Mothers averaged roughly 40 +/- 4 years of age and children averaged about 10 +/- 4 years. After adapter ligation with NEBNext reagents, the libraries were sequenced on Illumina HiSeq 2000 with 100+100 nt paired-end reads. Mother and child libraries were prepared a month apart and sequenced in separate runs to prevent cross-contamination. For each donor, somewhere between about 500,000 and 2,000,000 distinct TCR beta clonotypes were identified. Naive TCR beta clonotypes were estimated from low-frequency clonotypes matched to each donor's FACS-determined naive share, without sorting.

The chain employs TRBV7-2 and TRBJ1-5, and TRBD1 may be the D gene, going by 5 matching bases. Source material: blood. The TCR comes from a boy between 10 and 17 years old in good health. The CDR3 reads CASSPLGDLQPQHF. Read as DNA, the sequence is TGTGCCAGCAGCCCTTTGGGGGACCTTCAGCCCCAGCATTTT.